Presented here are 26 T cell receptor beta chains from one specimen sequenced in a study of shared clonotypes between healthy human individuals. Sequencing used immunoSEQ multiplex PCR; TCRdb keeps in-frame clones, though not all of them. This sample has approximately 980,000 clones, with over 75% found just once. Sequenced sample: memory CD4+ T cells sorted from blood. Specified subset: CD45RA-negative fraction. The receptors here all came from a man between 18 and 29 years old in good health.

This clone has just a few counts. The gene calls are TRBV5-4 and TRBJ2-2; D may correspond to TRBD1 or TRBD2 (5 bases each). Trimming pared 0 bases from V and 7 bases from J, leaving 13 bases between. The CDR3 runs 15 residues. Germline V gene lookup returns CDR1 SGHNT and CDR2 YYREEE (reference sequence). CDR3 sequence (DNA): TGTGCCAGCAGCTTGGACGGGACCCCCGGCGGGGAGCTGTTTTTT. Its translation: CASSLDGTPGGELFF.

V gene TRBV5-6 combines with J gene TRBJ2-3, with 13 nucleotides matching TRBD2. Looked up from germline, CDR1 is SGHDT and CDR2 is YYEEEE. After removal of 1 base from V and 3 bases from J, the junction contained 8 bases not matched to a gene. The CDR3 spans 18 residues. CDR3 DNA: TGTGCCAGCAGCTTGTTAGGACTAGCGGGGGTTGGGACAGATACGCAGTATTTT. Encoded protein: CASSLLGLAGVGTDTQYF.

The CDR3 DNA is TGTGCCAGCACAGGACAGGGATCGAATCAGCCCCAGCATTTT. This encodes CASTGQGSNQPQHF. This chain uses TRBV7-9 with TRBJ1-5; 8 bases are shared with TRBD1. The CDR3 loop spans 14 amino acids. The ends lost 7 bases at V and 4 bases at J; junction bases unmatched: 6. Per the germline V gene, CDR1 is SEHNR and CDR2 is FQNEAQ (reference sequence).

The chain recombines TRBV9 with TRBJ2-2, with D perhaps matching TRBD1 (5 bases). The ends were cut back, 5 bases at V and 0 bases at J, with 14 bases in the middle. Germline CDR1 SGDLS, CDR2 YYNGEE. The CDR3 runs 16 residues. The DNA for the CDR3 is TGTGCCAGCAGAGGGCTTGACAGTGCGAACACCGGGGAGCTGTTTTTT. Encoded protein: CASRGLDSANTGELFF.

In this sample, this clone turned up once. The genes are TRBV7-2 and TRBJ2-1; no firm D call. CDR3 size: 16 residues. Between the trimmed V and J ends, which lost 4 bases and 4 bases, there was a span of 17 bases. Germline values: CDR1 SGHTA, CDR2 FQGNSA. The CDR3 DNA sequence: TGTGCCAGCAGCTCCCGGTTGACGGCCCCTTACAATGAGCAGTTCTTC. It codes for CASSSRLTAPYNEQFF. The full variable domain, in which reference TRBV7-2 and TRBJ2-1 provide the parts outside the CDR3, is GAGVSQSPSNKVTEKGKDVELRCDPISGHTALYWYRQSLGQGLEFLIYFQGNSAPDKSGLPSDRFSAERTGGSVSTLTIQRTQQEDSAVYLCASSSRLTAPYNEQFFGPGTRLTVL.

This chain links TRBV19 with TRBJ2-3, with D possibly being TRBD2 (5 bases). V gave up 5 bases and J gave up 4 bases, with 22 bases separating them. There are 17 residues in the CDR3. Germline V gene lookup returns CDR1 LNHDA and CDR2 SQIVND (reference sequence). The CDR3 nucleotides are TGTGCCAGTAGTTTCGGGATAATGGCGAAAGGACCAGATACGCAGTATTTT. Translation gives CASSFGIMAKGPDTQYF.

V usage is TRBV6-5 and J usage is TRBJ1-5, with D unclear. Germline loops: CDR1 MNHEY, CDR2 SVGAGI. V lost 5 bases to trimming and J lost 6 bases, with 17 bases between them. The CDR3 is made up of 15 amino acids. The CDR3 nucleotides read TGTGCCAGCAGTCAATCCTTCGGGGTCGTTCAGCCCCAGCATTTT. It translates to CASSQSFGVVQPQHF.

The chain joins TRBV9 to TRBJ1-5; D not certain. In germline, CDR1 is SGDLS, CDR2 YYNGEE. The CDR3 is 14 amino acids. The V end was cut by 0 bases, the J end by 4 bases, with 8 bases between. DNA for the CDR3: TGTGCCAGCAGCGTAGGGGGAGCAAATCAGCCCCAGCATTTT. Its protein is CASSVGGANQPQHF.

The rearrangement links TRBV5-6 to TRBJ2-3, with a tentative D call TRBD1 (6 bases). The CDR3 runs 16 residues. CDR1 is SGHDT, CDR2 YYEEEE, per germline. V was trimmed by 2 bases and J by 2 bases, leaving 15 bases between them. CDR3 region: CASSFGLGTLTDTQYF. The CDR3 nucleotides read TGTGCCAGCAGCTTCGGACTGGGGACACTCACAGATACGCAGTATTTT.

V and J are TRBV7-2 and TRBJ1-1, with 9 positions matching TRBD1. Germline CDR1 SGHTA, CDR2 FQGNSA. With 5 bases clipped from V and 4 bases from J, the junction kept 8 bases outside the gene matches. The CDR3 length is 15 residues. The CDR3 is CASSLLQGAGTEAFF. CDR3 sequence (DNA): TGTGCCAGCAGCCTTCTACAGGGGGCGGGCACTGAAGCTTTCTTT.

There are a few counts of this clone. The chain carries TRBV9 and TRBJ1-3; a possible D gene is TRBD1 (5 bases). Germline-derived CDR1 and CDR2 are SGDLS and YYNGEE. The V and J ends lost 4 bases and 4 bases respectively, with 9 bases between them. The CDR3 is 13 residues long. As DNA, the CDR3 is TGTGCCAGCAGCCAGGGTGCCGGAAACACCATATATTTT. Translation: CASSQGAGNTIYF.

This clone showed up many times. This chain joins TRBV23-1 and TRBJ1-5; D ambiguous. TRBV23-1 is an open reading frame, and its role is uncertain. The V gene lost 0 bases and the J gene lost 3 bases, with 9 bases spanning the gap. The CDR3 covers 15 residues. The CDR3 loop reads CASSQSDRFNQPQHF. CDR3 DNA sequence: TGCGCCAGCAGTCAATCCGACCGCTTCAATCAGCCCCAGCATTTT.

This clone was detected only once. The V call is TRBV7-9, the J call TRBJ2-5; 8 bases fit TRBD2. The germline V gene encodes CDR1 SEHNR and CDR2 FQNEAQ (reference sequence). The V gene end was trimmed by 4 bases and the J gene end by 3 bases; junction bases not matched to a gene: 7. The CDR3 has 15 amino acids. The CDR3 loop reads CASSSRLLAEETQYF. Written as DNA, the CDR3 is TGTGCCAGCAGCTCACGACTACTAGCGGAAGAGACCCAGTACTTC.

The V gene is TRBV30, the J gene TRBJ2-1; possibly TRBD1 or TRBD2 for D (6 bases each). The ends were cut back, 3 bases at V and 5 bases at J, with 11 bases in the middle. The germline V gene has CDR1 GTSNPN and CDR2 SVGIG (reference sequence). CDR3 size: 13 residues. This chain's CDR3 is CAWSLEGDNEQFF. As DNA, the CDR3 is TGTGCCTGGAGCTTGGAGGGGGACAATGAGCAGTTCTTC.

This sequence joins TRBV7-2 and TRBJ1-4, with TRBD1 matching 12 bases. Germline loops: CDR1 SGHTA, CDR2 FQGNSA. The CDR3 sequence is 16 residues long. V was pared by 2 bases and J by 8 bases, with 6 bases of the junction left unmatched. The CDR3: CASSLSWDRGQEKLFF. The CDR3 DNA reads as TGTGCCAGCAGCTTATCGTGGGACAGGGGGCAAGAAAAACTGTTTTTT.

This chain joins TRBV5-5 and TRBJ2-1; 10 nucleotides agree with TRBD2. Germline lookup yields CDR1 SGHKS and CDR2 YYEKEE (reference sequence). The CDR3 runs 17 residues. V lost 4 bases to trimming and J lost 8 bases; unmatched junction nucleotides: 15. CDR3 DNA sequence: TGTGCCAGCAGCCCACCATGGCAGGGGACTAGCGTCCATGAGCAGTTCTTC. This translates into CASSPPWQGTSVHEQFF.

This clone came up a few times. The chain couples TRBV6-5 to TRBJ1-1; a weak D match, TRBD1 (5 bases). The CDR3 runs to 15 residues. Trimming stripped 0 bases from V and 4 bases from J, with 12 bases between. The V gene's germline CDR1 is MNHEY and CDR2 SVGAGI. For the CDR3, the DNA is TGTGCCAGCAGTTACTCGTTCGGGACGCCCACTGAAGCTTTCTTT. Amino acid sequence: CASSYSFGTPTEAFF.

The genes are TRBV6-5 and TRBJ2-3; D possibly corresponds to TRBD1 (6 bases). The CDR3 runs 10 residues. Germline V CDR1 and CDR2: MNHEY, SVGAGI. V dropped 5 bases and J dropped 13 bases, with 10 bases sitting between them. CDR3 region: CASSDWDKYF. The CDR3, as DNA: TGTGCCAGCAGTGATTGGGACAAGTATTTT.

This chain connects TRBV19 to TRBJ1-1; a possible D gene is TRBD1 (6 bases). The CDR3 runs to 14 residues. Deletions cut 7 bases from V and 2 bases from J, with 14 bases between. Germline V lookup: CDR1 LNHDA, CDR2 SQIVND (reference sequence). DNA of the CDR3: TGTGCCAGTATTCCGGACAGTCTTAACACTGAAGCTTTCTTT. This codes for CASIPDSLNTEAFF.

The chain combines TRBV27 with TRBJ1-1, with 9 bases lining up with TRBD1. The germline V gene encodes CDR1 MNHEY and CDR2 SMNVEV (reference sequence). Unmatched junction bases numbered 4, after V lost 3 bases and J lost 5 bases. The CDR3 has 14 amino acids. CDR3 sequence (DNA): TGTGCCAGCAGTTTCGGACAGGGGAGGACTGAAGCTTTCTTT. As protein: CASSFGQGRTEAFF.

The chain has TRBV5-4 and TRBJ2-2; D gene unclear. This CDR3 contains 14 residues. Per the germline V gene, CDR1 is SGHNT and CDR2 is YYREEE (reference sequence). Trimming removed 6 bases from V and 4 bases from J, with 13 bases in between. This CDR3 reads CASTSSGGTGELFF. The CDR3, as DNA: TGTGCCAGCACCTCCTCGGGTGGCACCGGGGAGCTGTTTTTT.

The chain links TRBV10-3 to TRBJ1-5; 8 positions agree with TRBD1. CDR1 is ENHRY, CDR2 SYGVKD, per germline. This CDR3 is 13 amino acids long. Trimming took 6 bases from V and 6 from J; bases not matched to a gene: 4. Here the CDR3 DNA reads TGTGCCATCAGGACAGGGGAAGGTCAGCCCCAGCATTTT. It codes for CAIRTGEGQPQHF.

The chain combines TRBV29-1 with TRBJ2-5; D could derive from TRBD1 or TRBD2 (5 bases each). The V and J ends lost 5 bases and 1 base respectively, with 14 bases between them. Germline assignment: CDR1 SQVTM and CDR2 ANQGSEA. The CDR3 is made up of 14 amino acids. The CDR3 bases are TGCAGCGTTATGAGGGGTTCAGGCCAAGAGACCCAGTACTTC. This sequence encodes CSVMRGSGQETQYF.

The V gene is TRBV29-1, the J gene TRBJ2-7; perhaps TRBD1 as D (6 bases). The CDR3 is 12 amino acids. Per the germline V gene, CDR1 is SQVTM and CDR2 is ANQGSEA. V lost 5 bases and J 6 bases, leaving 14 bases between the germline ends. This chain's CDR3 is CSVHRVLGEQYF. The CDR3, as DNA: TGCAGCGTTCACAGGGTGTTAGGCGAGCAGTACTTC.

The CDR3 region is CASSYGLAGGGDTQYF. DNA for the CDR3: TGTGCCAGCAGTTACGGACTAGCGGGAGGTGGAGATACGCAGTATTTT. This sequence joins TRBV6-5 and TRBJ2-3; 14 bases match TRBD2. CDR1 is MNHEY and CDR2 is SVGAGI in the germline V gene. The junction had 3 bases not matched to a gene; V was cut back by 2 bases and J by 5 bases. The CDR3 length is 16 residues.

The rearrangement links TRBV30 to TRBJ2-1; D might be TRBD1 or TRBD2, each matching 5 bases. The germline gives CDR1 GTSNPN, CDR2 SVGIG (reference sequence). This CDR3 has 12 amino acids. V gave up 4 bases and J gave up 5 bases, with 9 bases separating them. The CDR3 DNA sequence: TGTGCCTGGAACTTGGGGGACAATGAGCAGTTCTTC. Translation gives CAWNLGDNEQFF. Using reference TRBV30 and TRBJ2-1 for the parts outside the CDR3, the full variable domain is SQTIHQWPATLVQPVGSPLSLECTVEGTSNPNLYWYRQAAGRGLQLLFYSVGIGQISSEVPQNLSASRPQDRQFILSSKKLLLSDSGFYLCAWNLGDNEQFFGPGTRLTVL.